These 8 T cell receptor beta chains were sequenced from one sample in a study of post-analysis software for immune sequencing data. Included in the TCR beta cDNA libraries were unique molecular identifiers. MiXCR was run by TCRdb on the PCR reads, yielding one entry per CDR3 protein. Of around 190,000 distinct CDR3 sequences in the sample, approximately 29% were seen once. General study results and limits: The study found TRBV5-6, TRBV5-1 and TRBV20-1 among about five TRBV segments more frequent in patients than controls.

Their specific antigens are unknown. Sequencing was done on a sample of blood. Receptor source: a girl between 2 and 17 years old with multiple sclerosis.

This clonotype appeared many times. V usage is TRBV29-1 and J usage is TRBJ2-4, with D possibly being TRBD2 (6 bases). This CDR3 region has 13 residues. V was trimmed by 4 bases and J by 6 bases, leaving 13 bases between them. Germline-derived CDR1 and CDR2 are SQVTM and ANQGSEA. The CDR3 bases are TGCAGCGTTGGAGGAGGGGTCGGAAACATTCAGTACTTC. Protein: CSVGGGVGNIQYF.

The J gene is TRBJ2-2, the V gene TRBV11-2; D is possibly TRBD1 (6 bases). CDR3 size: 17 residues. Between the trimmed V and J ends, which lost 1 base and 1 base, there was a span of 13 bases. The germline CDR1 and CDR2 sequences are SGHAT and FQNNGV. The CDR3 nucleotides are TGTGCCAGCAGCTTAGGTTCAGGGGCGTTGAACACCGGGGAGCTGTTTTTT. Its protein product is CASSLGSGALNTGELFF.

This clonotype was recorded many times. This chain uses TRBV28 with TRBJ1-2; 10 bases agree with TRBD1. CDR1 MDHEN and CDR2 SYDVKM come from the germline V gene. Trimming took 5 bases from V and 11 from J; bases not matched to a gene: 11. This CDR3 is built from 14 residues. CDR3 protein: CASSTQGTGEKYTF. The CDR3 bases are TGTGCCAGCAGTACTCAAGGGACAGGGGAGAAGTACACCTTC.

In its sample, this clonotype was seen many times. The CDR3 protein is CASSNIGEQQYF. In DNA, the CDR3 is TGCGCCAGCTCTAACATTGGGGAGCAGCAGTACTTC. The V call is TRBV5-1, the J call TRBJ2-7; D may be TRBD2 (5 bases). V dropped 7 bases and J dropped 8 bases, with 16 bases sitting between them. Germline CDR1 reads SGHRS; CDR2 reads YFSETQ. The CDR3 sequence is 12 residues long. Full variable domain (remainder filled in from reference TRBV5-1 and TRBJ2-7): KAGVTQTPRYLIKTRGQQVTLSCSPISGHRSVSWYQQTPGQGLQFLFEYFSETQRNKGNFPGRFSGRQFSNSRSEMNVSTLELGDSALYLCASSNIGEQQYFGPGTRLTVT.

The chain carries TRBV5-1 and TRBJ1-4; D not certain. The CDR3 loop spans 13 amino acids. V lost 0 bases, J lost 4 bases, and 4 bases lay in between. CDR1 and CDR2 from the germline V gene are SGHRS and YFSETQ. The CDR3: CASSLDLNEKLFF. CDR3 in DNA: TGCGCCAGCAGCTTGGACCTTAATGAAAAACTGTTTTTT.

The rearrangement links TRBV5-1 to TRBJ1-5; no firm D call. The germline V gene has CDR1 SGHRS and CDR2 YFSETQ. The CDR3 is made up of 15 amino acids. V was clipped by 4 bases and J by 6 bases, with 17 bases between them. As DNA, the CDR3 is TGCGCCAGCAGCAAGGACGGCCACCAAAGTCAGCCCCAGCATTTT. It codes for CASSKDGHQSQPQHF.

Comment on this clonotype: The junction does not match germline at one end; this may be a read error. The CDR3 DNA follows: TGTGCCAGCAGCCTCAGCCCCACTAGCGGGGGGGCGAGGGTGCAGTATTTT. The encoded protein is CASSLSPTSGGARVQYF. The chain carries TRBV4-1 and TRBJ2-3, with 13 nucleotides matching TRBD2. CDR3 length: 17 amino acids. Germline V gene lookup returns CDR1 MGHRA and CDR2 YSYEKL.

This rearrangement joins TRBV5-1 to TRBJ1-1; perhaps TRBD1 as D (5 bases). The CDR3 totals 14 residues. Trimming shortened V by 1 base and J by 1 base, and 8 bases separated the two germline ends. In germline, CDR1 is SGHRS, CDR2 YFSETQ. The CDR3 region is CASSLRDSNTEAFF. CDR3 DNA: TGCGCCAGCAGCTTGAGGGACTCGAACACTGAAGCTTTCTTT.